The sequence of this TCR beta chain was determined in a study of cytomegalovirus exposure and HLA in healthy donors. Study at large: Counted in an early data release were roughly 81 million unique TCRs from HLA-typed donors. General study results and limits: An analysis was carried out at a later point. It showed that HLA-associated TCR beta chains were more clonally expanded than equally common non-associated chains. About 87% or about 30% of the time was how often most TCR beta V segments were productive, according to an earlier analysis. With later analysis, a missense DCLRE1C variant became linked to TCR beta V- and J-gene trimming.

A multiplex PCR was run with 60 Vbeta primers and 13 Jbeta primers. The assay was immunoSEQ multiplex PCR, and TCRdb's table has in-frame clones only and misses some. The sample records under 100,000 clones, roughly 70% being singletons. The CDR3 spans 11 residues. The germline gives CDR1 SQVTM, CDR2 ANQGSEA. The germline V and J ends were trimmed by 3 bases and 6 bases, with 7 bases remaining between them. For this clone: What it binds is unknown.

The rearrangement joins TRBV29-1 to TRBJ2-3; D is ambiguous. Sequencing was done on a sample of PBMCs. The sequence was collected from a woman aged 50 to 60 in good health and CMV-seropositive. The DNA of the CDR3 is TGCAGCGTTGATAGAGCGGATACGCAGTATTTT. Protein sequence: CSVDRADTQYF.